The 6 T cell receptor beta chains below come from one sample, sequenced in a study of early T cells in non-severe SARS-CoV-2 infection. TCRdb re-derived calls from the 5' RACE reads in MiXCR, one entry per CDR3 protein. The repertoire holds around 30,000 distinct CDR3 sequences, with about 10% as singletons. Sequencing was carried out using whole blood. The receptors originated from an adult who was a healthcare worker with PCR-confirmed SARS-CoV-2 infection or an uninfected control (not recorded which).

The chain recombines TRBV12-3 or TRBV12-4 with TRBJ2-7; 7 nucleotides align to TRBD1. V shed 9 bases and J 5 bases; nucleotides not matched to a gene: 10. The CDR3 is made up of 13 amino acids. The CDR3 region is CASRQGEWNEQYF. The CDR3, as DNA: TGTGCCAGTCGACAGGGTGAATGGAACGAGCAGTACTTC.

V gene TRBV3-1 combines with J gene TRBJ2-5, with 7 positions matching TRBD2. V was pared by 3 bases and J by 11 bases, with 3 bases of the junction left unmatched. The CDR3 loop spans 11 amino acids. Germline loops: CDR1 LGHDT, CDR2 YNNKEL (reference sequence). CDR3 DNA sequence: TGTGCCAGCAGCCACACCGGGGGGCAGTACTTC. It yields the protein CASSHTGGQYF.

At least ten counts were recorded for this clonotype. The gene calls are TRBV7-2 and TRBJ2-7, with 10 positions matching TRBD2. V trimming: 2 bases; J trimming: 3 bases; junction bases outside the gene matches: 4. The CDR3 totals 15 residues. Per germline, CDR1 SGHTA and CDR2 FQGNSA. The CDR3 sequence: CASSLRASGGYEQYF. Written as DNA, the CDR3 is TGTGCCAGCAGCTTAAGGGCTAGCGGGGGCTACGAGCAGTACTTC.

This clonotype was detected many times. This rearrangement joins TRBV6-5 to TRBJ1-3; the D gene is possibly TRBD1 (5 bases). V dropped 3 bases and J dropped 2 bases, with 8 bases sitting between them. CDR3 length: 14 amino acids. Germline values: CDR1 MNHEY, CDR2 SVGAGI. CDR3 loop: CASSYRGTGNTIYF. The CDR3 DNA follows: TGTGCCAGCAGTTATCGGGGGACTGGAAACACCATATATTTT.

This clonotype was detected ten times or more. This chain connects TRBV6-6 to TRBJ1-1, with a possible D match to TRBD1 (5 bases). Germline V CDR1 and CDR2: MNHNY, SVGAGI (reference sequence). The CDR3 loop spans 14 amino acids. V lost 0 bases and J lost 4, with 9 bases in between. Here the CDR3 DNA reads TGTGCCAGCAGTTACTCGGGGCCTCGCACTGAAGCTTTCTTT. Translated: CASSYSGPRTEAFF.

V usage is TRBV7-9 and J usage is TRBJ1-1; 9 bases line up with TRBD1. With V trimmed by 5 bases and J by 1 base, 11 bases remained unmatched. CDR1 and CDR2 (germline): SEHNR, FQNEAQ (reference sequence). The CDR3 covers 17 residues. CDR3 residues: CASSRRTGAGGNTEAFF. CDR3 coding DNA: TGTGCCAGCAGCCGAAGGACAGGGGCGGGCGGGAACACTGAAGCTTTCTTT.